This TCR beta chain was identified during a study of T-cell memory formation after mild COVID-19 (dated by TCRdb to about 2021). In terms of the full investigation: Most TCR sequence clusters were specific to one of the two donors. T-cell clones expanding and contracting after mild COVID-19 in a couple of donors were tracked by longitudinal TCRalpha and TCRbeta repertoire sequencing. The cohort was made up of two young adult volunteers, one female and one male, who were previously healthy.

Study-wide conclusions, independent of this receptor: The study covered only two mild cases, and larger cohorts including severe cases with pre-infection samples were considered necessary. Clones that contracted from day 15 to 85 showed balanced CD4/CD8 phenotypes, whereas a second wave of clones that expanded from day 15 to 37 leaned towards CD4+. Contracting CD4+ clones turned up mainly in the CM and EM memory subsets, whereas EMRA was where CD8+ clones were enriched. SARS-CoV-2 specificity was not confirmed for the second-wave clones peaking on day 37. Some responding clones were found in pre-infection memory, which suggests that pre-existing cross-reactive memory T cells took part in the SARS-CoV-2 response.

About this clonotype itself: Its target antigen remains unknown. One base away there is no much larger clone; base qualities are not given.

PBMCs were isolated by Ficoll-Paque density gradient centrifugation. This sample was sequenced with an Illumina NovaSeq 6000. Using 5'RACE with constant-segment primers, TCRalpha and TCRbeta cDNA libraries were constructed, with sample barcodes and unique molecular identifiers added in the process. RNA was extracted from every sample with Trizol reagent. Amplification of the libraries took two PCR steps, and the second step added a second sample barcode plus Illumina TruSeq adapters. The libraries were sequenced on an Illumina NovaSeq using 2 x 150 bp paired-end reads. Under the source paper's analysis protocol: The reads were demultiplexed and collapsed into UMI-guided consensus sequences using migec v1.2.7. Using mixcr v2.1.11, UMI consensuses were aligned to TRA and TRB V and J templates and then assembled into clonotypes. A clonotype was counted as expanded or contracted only when both edgeR and NoisET called the clonotype significant, with the noise models trained on biological replicates. For edgeR calls, the cutoffs were a false discovery rate-adjusted p below 0.01 and a log2 fold-change threshold of 1. As an exploratory analysis of dynamics, max-normalized trajectories of the 1000 most abundant clonotypes were examined with PCA combined with hierarchical clustering. Each responding clone was given a CD4 or CD8 phenotype based on the CD4+ and CD8+ repertoires, which had been sequenced separately. In TCRdb, the public reads were trimmed at Q25 with fastp and aligned with MiXCR, with productive beta chains retained. Rows matching on CDR3 protein sequence are summarized as one entry with the most common DNA and genes. The V and J calls shown here were made by TCRdb, not taken from the authors' results. Within this sample are roughly 550,000 distinct CDR3 sequences, with over 20% of them counted one time only. The ten largest clones add up to 9.5% to 15% of the sample.

The sequence came from an adult woman who had mild COVID-19 (a few samples of this study predate the infection). The sample titles of this study are shuffled in the database, so cell type and time point are left out; the donor was told from shared clones. What was sequenced was PBMCs or a T cell subset sorted from them (not recorded which).

The CDR3 corresponds to CASSLGEVGELFF. The nucleotide sequence is TGTGCCAGCAGCTTAGGAGAGGTCGGGGAGCTGTTTTTT. Here the chain combines TRBV7-2 and TRBJ2-2; no confident D gene assignment can be made. Sequences SGHTA (CDR1) and FQGNSA (CDR2) are obtained from the germline V gene. Trimming takes 1 base from V and 7 bases from J, and the germline ends sit 7 bases apart. The CDR3 has 13 amino acids, counting the end cysteine and phenylalanine. Of the read, only the CDR3 DNA is kept; its 39 bases are in frame from base 1.